These 29 T cell receptor beta chains came from one sample sequenced in a study of blood T cell repertoires in COVID-19. Sequencing used immunoSEQ multiplex PCR; TCRdb keeps in-frame clones, though not all of them. Altogether fewer than 200,000 clones are present, roughly nine tenths being singletons, with the ten largest covering just under 25%. The sample taken for sequencing was PBMCs or T cells enriched from blood (not recorded which). These receptors were obtained from a woman in her forties in a cohort exposed to, infected with or recovered from COVID-19 (not recorded which).

This clone has a handful of counts. The rearrangement joins TRBV11-3 to TRBJ2-1; tentatively, D is TRBD1 (5 bases). Trimming removed 3 bases at V and 15 bases at J, with 15 bases between. Germline V CDR1 and CDR2: SGHNT, YENEEA. The CDR3 is made up of 12 amino acids. CDR3 loop: CASSFVSQGAFF. The CDR3 DNA follows: TGTGCCAGCAGCTTCGTCAGTCAGGGCGCGTTCTTC.

The chain joins TRBV9 to TRBJ2-7; 7 bases align to TRBD1. CDR1 is SGDLS, CDR2 YYNGEE, per germline. CDR3 length: 15 residues. V was pared by 1 base and J by 5 bases, with 9 bases of the junction left unmatched. CDR3 nucleotides: TGTGCCAGCAGCGTAACGGGGACAGCCTTAGACGAGCAGTACTTC. As protein: CASSVTGTALDEQYF.

CDR3 sequence reads: CASSYEGAISYNEQFF. The CDR3 coding sequence is TGTGCCAGCAGTTATGAGGGGGCGATCTCCTACAATGAGCAGTTCTTC. This chain connects TRBV6-5 to TRBJ2-1; TRBD1 agrees at 7 bases. The CDR3 spans 16 residues. Germline loops: CDR1 MNHEY, CDR2 SVGAGI. The J segment lost 0 bases and the V segment lost 3 bases, leaving 5 bases of the junction unmatched.

This chain links TRBV6-5 with TRBJ1-5, with D possibly being TRBD1 (5 bases). The CDR3 consists of 15 residues. The V end was cut by 0 bases, the J end by 2 bases, with 8 bases between. Germline V gene data show CDR1 as MNHEY and CDR2 as SVGAGI. The DNA of the CDR3 is TGTGCCAGCAGTTACTCGGCGGGGGGCAATCAGCCCCAGCATTTT. As protein: CASSYSAGGNQPQHF.

This clone has just one count. The genes are TRBV5-1 and TRBJ1-2; 8 nucleotides match TRBD1. The CDR3 totals 14 residues. V gave up 3 bases and J gave up 3 bases; unmatched junction bases: 4. The V gene's germline CDR1 is SGHRS and CDR2 YFSETQ. The CDR3 coding sequence is TGCGCCAGCAGCTGGCCAGGGGGCGACTATGGCTACACCTTC. It is translated as CASSWPGGDYGYTF. The variable domain in full, with the rest retrieved from reference TRBV5-1 and TRBJ1-2, is KAGVTQTPRYLIKTRGQQVTLSCSPISGHRSVSWYQQTPGQGLQFLFEYFSETQRNKGNFPGRFSGRQFSNSRSEMNVSTLELGDSALYLCASSWPGGDYGYTFGSGTRLTVV.

This chain connects TRBV12-3 or TRBV12-4 to TRBJ2-2; D is perhaps TRBD1 (6 bases). The CDR3 covers 13 residues. V was pared by 6 bases and J by 5 bases, with 10 bases between. The CDR3 bases are TGTGCCAGCAGGAGAGGACAGACCGGGGAGCTGTTTTTT. Translating it yields CASRRGQTGELFF.

A single count supports this clone. This chain connects TRBV27 to TRBJ1-1, with D maybe TRBD1 (6 bases). This CDR3 contains 15 residues. Germline assignment: CDR1 MNHEY and CDR2 SMNVEV (reference sequence). The V gene lost 0 bases and the J gene lost 4 bases, with 12 bases spanning the gap. CDR3 region: CASSLSRGGTTEAFF. CDR3 DNA sequence: TGTGCCAGCAGTTTATCGAGGGGGGGCACCACTGAAGCTTTCTTT.

This chain links TRBV5-1 with TRBJ2-2; 9 bases line up with TRBD1. This CDR3 is built from 16 residues. CDR1 is SGHRS, CDR2 YFSETQ, per germline. With 4 bases clipped from V and 5 bases from J, the junction kept 9 bases outside the gene matches. For the CDR3, the DNA is TGCGCCAGCAGCCGATCTGGACAGGGGCGGACCGGGGAGCTGTTTTTT. Residues: CASSRSGQGRTGELFF.

CDR3 amino acids: CASSAAGARRETQYF. The CDR3 nucleotides read TGTGCCAGCAGCGCCGCAGGGGCGCGTCGTGAGACCCAGTACTTC. This chain links TRBV7-2 with TRBJ2-5, with D perhaps TRBD1 (6 bases). The CDR3 covers 15 residues. Germline CDR1 SGHTA, CDR2 FQGNSA. The V and J ends lost 5 bases and 5 bases respectively, with 18 bases between them. Drawing the rest from reference TRBV7-2 and TRBJ2-5, the complete variable domain is GAGVSQSPSNKVTEKGKDVELRCDPISGHTALYWYRQSLGQGLEFLIYFQGNSAPDKSGLPSDRFSAERTGGSVSTLTIQRTQQEDSAVYLCASSAAGARRETQYFGPGTRLLVL.

The CDR3 sequence: CAWSVDDFYEQYF. In DNA, the CDR3 is TGTGCCTGGAGTGTAGATGACTTCTACGAGCAGTACTTC. The V gene is TRBV30, the J gene TRBJ2-7; no firm D call. The germline V gene has CDR1 GTSNPN and CDR2 SVGIG (reference sequence). The CDR3 is made up of 13 amino acids. V was clipped by 0 bases and J by 3 bases, with 9 bases between them.

This clone was seen once. This rearrangement joins TRBV25-1 to TRBJ2-1; 11 nucleotides line up with TRBD1. Germline V CDR1 and CDR2: MGHDK, SYGVNS. The V and J ends lost 0 bases and 8 bases, in that order; junction bases with no gene match: 9. The CDR3 extends over 17 amino acids. In nucleotides, the CDR3 is TGTGCCAGCAGTGAATACCCGGGACAGGGGGTTTTTGATGAGCAGTTCTTC. The encoded protein is CASSEYPGQGVFDEQFF.

The J gene is TRBJ1-1, the V gene TRBV28; 8 positions agree with TRBD1. In germline, CDR1 is MDHEN, CDR2 SYDVKM. V lost 7 bases to trimming and J lost 6 bases; unmatched junction nucleotides: 19. The CDR3 is 17 amino acids. CDR3 amino acids: CASNRWGRDRPLPEAFF. The CDR3 DNA reads TGTGCCAGCAACCGGTGGGGACGGGACAGGCCCCTGCCTGAAGCTTTCTTT.

This sequence joins TRBV5-4 and TRBJ2-1; D unresolved. Germline V gene sequence: CDR1 SGHNT, CDR2 YYREEE (reference sequence). The CDR3 spans 15 residues. Trimming shortened V by 0 bases and J by 0 bases, and 7 bases separated the two germline ends. For the CDR3, the DNA is TGTGCCAGCAGCTTGGAACATCACTCCTACAATGAGCAGTTCTTC. It yields the protein CASSLEHHSYNEQFF.

The chain employs TRBV7-6 and TRBJ1-5, with 11 bases fitting TRBD1. This CDR3 contains 15 residues. The junction had 6 bases not matched to a gene; V was cut back by 5 bases and J by 6 bases. From germline, CDR1 is SGHVS and CDR2 FNYEAQ. DNA for the CDR3: TGTGCCAGCAGCCCCCGGGACAGGGGGATTCAGCCCCAGCATTTT. Its translation: CASSPRDRGIQPQHF. The whole variable domain, filled in from reference TRBV7-6 and TRBJ1-5, reads GAGVSQSPRYKVTKRGQDVALRCDPISGHVSLYWYRQALGQGPEFLTYFNYEAQQDKSGLPNDRFSAERPEGSISTLTIQRTEQRDSAMYRCASSPRDRGIQPQHFGDGTRLSIL.

This clone was detected only once. J is TRBJ1-5 and V is TRBV13; TRBD1 agrees at 9 bases. Germline-derived CDR1 and CDR2 are PRHDT and FYEKMQ (reference sequence). The CDR3 contains 18 residues. After removal of 0 bases from V and 2 bases from J, the junction contained 8 bases not matched to a gene. CDR3 protein: CASSLGGTGGLRNQPQHF. CDR3 DNA: TGTGCCAGCAGCTTAGGGGGAACAGGGGGCCTTCGCAATCAGCCCCAGCATTTT.

This chain uses TRBV4-3 with TRBJ2-1; 12 bases are shared with TRBD2. V trimming: 9 bases; J trimming: 7 bases; junction bases outside the gene matches: 10. The length of the CDR3 is 15 residues. In germline, CDR1 is LGHNA, CDR2 YSLEER. The CDR3 spells CASNLAGGPRNEQFF. DNA for the CDR3: TGCGCCAGTAATCTAGCGGGAGGGCCGAGGAATGAGCAGTTCTTC.

The V and J genes are TRBV27 and TRBJ1-3; D is unclear. CDR3 length: 18 amino acids. The germline V gene has CDR1 MNHEY and CDR2 SMNVEV (reference sequence). The V end was cut by 6 bases, the J end by 0 bases, with 21 bases between. The CDR3 is CASSRSYLSLRSGNTIYF. CDR3 in DNA: TGTGCCAGCAGCCGATCCTATTTGTCTCTTCGCTCTGGAAACACCATATATTTT.

This chain joins TRBV19 and TRBJ1-5; D gene ambiguous. The germline CDR1 and CDR2 sequences are LNHDA and SQIVND (reference sequence). V lost 0 bases, J lost 5 bases, and 14 bases lay in between. CDR3 length: 16 residues. The CDR3 region is CASSIEGRPPDQPQHF. CDR3 DNA: TGTGCCAGTAGTATAGAGGGCAGGCCACCGGATCAGCCCCAGCATTTT.

The J gene is TRBJ2-2, the V gene TRBV9; no clear D. The CDR3 length is 13 residues. Germline values: CDR1 SGDLS, CDR2 YYNGEE. Trimming removed 2 bases at V and 1 base at J, with 3 bases between. As DNA, the CDR3 is TGTGCCAGCAGCGTCGGGAACACCGGGGAGCTGTTTTTT. Its protein product is CASSVGNTGELFF.

The rearrangement links TRBV3-1 (or the pseudogene TRBV3-2) to TRBJ1-2; 8 bases align to TRBD1. The CDR3 has 15 residues. V trimming: 4 bases; J trimming: 7 bases; junction bases outside the gene matches: 11. Germline CDR1 and CDR2: LGHDT and YNNKEL (reference sequence). The CDR3 DNA is TGTGCCAGCAGCCCCAATTTAGGACAGGGCGGTGGCTACACCTTC. This translates into CASSPNLGQGGGYTF.

The rearrangement uses TRBV7-6 and TRBJ2-7; D might be TRBD2 (5 bases). The length of the CDR3 is 14 residues. CDR1 and CDR2 (germline): SGHVS, FNYEAQ. The germline V and J ends were trimmed by 1 base and 7 bases, with 14 bases remaining between them. The CDR3 region is CASSLGTGSGEQYF. The DNA of the CDR3 is TGTGCCAGCAGCTTAGGGACTGGGTCTGGGGAGCAGTACTTC.

This chain connects TRBV5-1 to TRBJ1-1; no clear D gene. CDR1 SGHRS and CDR2 YFSETQ come from the germline V gene. The CDR3 consists of 16 residues. Trimming stripped 3 bases from V and 1 base from J, with 16 bases between. This CDR3 is CASSWGPEGGNTEAFF. In DNA form, the CDR3 reads TGCGCCAGCAGCTGGGGTCCGGAGGGAGGGAACACTGAAGCTTTCTTT.

V usage is TRBV5-6 and J usage is TRBJ2-3, with 8 bases matching TRBD2. This CDR3 spans 18 amino acids. The germline gives CDR1 SGHDT, CDR2 YYEEEE. The V and J ends lost 3 bases and 6 bases, in that order; junction bases with no gene match: 18. The CDR3 bases are TGTGCCAGCAGCTCTGGACTAGCCTTTTTGGGATTCGTGGATACGCAGTATTTT. It translates to CASSSGLAFLGFVDTQYF.

The chain is built from TRBV3-1 (or the pseudogene TRBV3-2) and TRBJ2-1, with 11 bases lining up with TRBD2. The length of the CDR3 is 17 residues. Per the germline V gene, CDR1 is LGHDT and CDR2 is YNNKEL (reference sequence). V shed 4 bases, J shed 9 bases, and the junction held 14 bases outside the gene matches. CDR3 coding DNA: TGTGCCAGCAGCCCCCAGGTTGCACTAGCGGGAGTAGTTGAGCAGTTCTTC. Its translation: CASSPQVALAGVVEQFF.

This clone has a single count. V gene TRBV5-1 combines with J gene TRBJ2-1; D may be TRBD1 (6 bases). The CDR3 extends over 17 amino acids. With 3 bases removed from V and 6 bases from J, the gap between germline ends came to 22 bases. The germline CDR1 and CDR2 sequences are SGHRS and YFSETQ. DNA for the CDR3: TGCGCCAGCAGCTCTACGGTTCGGGCAGGGGTTAGCAATGAGCAGTTCTTC. It specifies CASSSTVRAGVSNEQFF.

J is TRBJ2-3 and V is TRBV13; maybe TRBD1 (6 bases). This CDR3 spans 13 amino acids. Germline V gene data show CDR1 as PRHDT and CDR2 as FYEKMQ (reference sequence). V lost 7 bases and J 2 bases, leaving 10 bases between the germline ends. Written as DNA, the CDR3 is TGTGCCAGCACGACAGGAACCACAGATACGCAGTATTTT. It encodes CASTTGTTDTQYF. The whole variable domain, remainder taken from reference TRBV13 and TRBJ2-3, is AAGVIQSPRHLIKEKRETATLKCYPIPRHDTVYWYQQGPGQDPQFLISFYEKMQSDKGSIPDRFSAQQFSDYHSELNMSSLELGDSALYFCASTTGTTDTQYFGPGTRLTVL.

The chain uses TRBV11-2 and TRBJ2-7; 12 bases fit TRBD2. After removal of 2 bases from V and 6 bases from J, the junction contained 2 bases not matched to a gene. Germline V gene sequence: CDR1 SGHAT, CDR2 FQNNGV. The CDR3 length is 14 residues. DNA of the CDR3: TGTGCCAGCAGCTTAAGGACTAGCGGGACCGAGCAGTACTTC. Translating it yields CASSLRTSGTEQYF. The full variable domain, its missing parts supplied by reference TRBV11-2 and TRBJ2-7, is EAGVAQSPRYKIIEKRQSVAFWCNPISGHATLYWYQQILGQGPKLLIQFQNNGVVDDSQLPKDRFSAERLKGVDSTLKIQPAKLEDSAVYLCASSLRTSGTEQYFGPGTRLTVT.

The rearrangement uses TRBV4-1 and TRBJ1-2; D remains unclear. Trimming stripped 1 base from V and 5 bases from J, with 14 bases between. The CDR3 is 15 residues long. Germline values: CDR1 MGHRA, CDR2 YSYEKL. The CDR3 nucleotides read TGCGCCAGCAGCCAAGGCCAGAGCCCCAGGTATGGCTACACCTTC. Translating it yields CASSQGQSPRYGYTF.

The rearrangement joins TRBV6-4 to TRBJ2-1; 12 positions agree with TRBD2. The CDR3 spans 14 residues. The germline V gene encodes CDR1 MRHNA and CDR2 SNTAGT. V was pared by 3 bases and J by 8 bases, with 2 bases of the junction left unmatched. The chain's CDR3 is CASSELAGGDEQFF. As DNA, the CDR3 is TGTGCCAGCAGTGAACTAGCGGGGGGCGATGAGCAGTTCTTC.